These 19 T cell receptor beta chains were all obtained from the same sample, sequenced in a study of T cell responses to AZD1222 COVID-19 vaccine. TCRdb's table, derived via immunoSEQ multiplex PCR, lists solely in-frame clones and lacks some. Of 100,000 to 150,000 clones listed, roughly 90% are singletons. Sample: peripheral blood, taken on day 0 of AZD1222 vaccination. The receptors originated from an adult in good health.

The chain recombines TRBV28 with TRBJ1-3; TRBD1 is a possible D gene (6 bases). V shed 6 bases and J shed 0 bases, with 27 bases lying between them. Germline assignment: CDR1 MDHEN and CDR2 SYDVKM. The CDR3 totals 20 residues. CDR3 residues: CASSLSMGVWGARSGNTIYF. The CDR3 DNA reads TGTGCCAGCAGCCTTTCTATGGGGGTTTGGGGGGCGCGCTCTGGAAACACCATATATTTT.

The rearrangement uses TRBV19 and TRBJ1-5; D is ambiguous. V was shortened by 11 bases and J by 5 bases, with 19 bases between the two germline ends. The length of the CDR3 is 14 residues. CDR1 LNHDA and CDR2 SQIVND come from the germline V gene (reference sequence). CDR3 nucleotides: TGTGCCTGCTCGCCGGGTACTCTCTATCAGCCCCAGCATTTT. As protein: CACSPGTLYQPQHF.

The chain couples TRBV7-9 to TRBJ2-7; no definite D call. Deletions cut 7 bases from V and 6 bases from J, with 13 bases between. The CDR3 spans 12 residues. Germline CDR1 reads SEHNR; CDR2 reads FQNEAQ (reference sequence). CDR3 residues: CASTFGLSEQYF. In DNA form, the CDR3 reads TGTGCCAGCACCTTCGGCTTAAGCGAGCAGTACTTC.

The chain couples TRBV6-2 or TRBV6-3 to TRBJ1-5; no firm D call. The CDR3 sequence is 12 residues long. From germline, CDR1 is MNHEY and CDR2 SVGEGT. Trimming left V 2 bases short and J 9 bases short, with 8 bases between. CDR3 DNA: TGTGCCAGCAGTTACAGTTCCCTGCCCCAGCATTTT. Translation gives CASSYSSLPQHF.

The chain employs TRBV6-2 or TRBV6-3 and TRBJ2-7; 9 positions match TRBD1. The V and J ends lost 6 bases and 6 bases, in that order; junction bases with no gene match: 12. CDR1 and CDR2 (germline): MNHEY, SVGEGT. The CDR3 consists of 15 residues. The chain's CDR3 is CASSDAGTGPSEQYF. The CDR3 DNA reads as TGTGCCAGCAGCGATGCCGGGACAGGGCCCTCCGAGCAGTACTTC.

Concerning this clone itself: Germline and junction disagree at one end, which may indicate a read error. The chain links TRBV12-5 to TRBJ1-1; no reliable D call. Germline V gene data show CDR1 as LGHNT and CDR2 as FRNRAP. The CDR3 has 11 amino acids. CDR3 nucleotide sequence: TGTGCTAGTGGTTTGAGCTACGTAGAGGCCTTT. Translated: CASGLSYVEAF.

V and J are TRBV7-2 and TRBJ2-7, with a tentative D call TRBD2 (6 bases). CDR3 length equals 15 residues. The germline V gene has CDR1 SGHTA and CDR2 FQGNSA. The V end was cut by 2 bases, the J end by 3 bases, with 14 bases between. The CDR3 nucleotides are TGTGCCAGCAGCTTATTCGCGGGAAAGAACTACGAGCAGTACTTC. This sequence encodes CASSLFAGKNYEQYF.

As DNA, the CDR3 is TGTGCCAGCAGTGAATCCTACAATGAGCAGTTCTTC. This sequence encodes CASSESYNEQFF. The chain combines TRBV2 with TRBJ2-1, with unresolved D. The germline V gene has CDR1 SNHLY and CDR2 FYNNEI. V lost 2 bases and J 1 base, leaving 0 bases between the germline ends. CDR3 length equals 12 residues.

This chain joins TRBV5-1 and TRBJ2-7; D gene unclear. There are 14 residues in the CDR3. The V gene lost 0 bases and the J gene lost 4 bases, with 11 bases spanning the gap. Looked up from germline, CDR1 is SGHRS and CDR2 is YFSETQ. Written as DNA, the CDR3 is TGCGCCAGCAGCTTGGGTCGGGTCTTATACGAGCAGTACTTC. Amino acids: CASSLGRVLYEQYF.

The chain uses TRBV4-3 and TRBJ2-7, with a tentative D call TRBD2 (5 bases). CDR1 and CDR2 from the germline V gene are LGHNA and YSLEER. The CDR3 loop spans 14 amino acids. Trimming took off 0 bases at V and 4 bases at J, with 10 bases between the two ends. The CDR3 region has the DNA TGCGCCAGCAGCCAAGATTGGGGAGAGTACGAGCAGTACTTC. Residues: CASSQDWGEYEQYF.

The chain couples TRBV7-9 to TRBJ1-1; 8 bases match TRBD1. The germline gives CDR1 SEHNR, CDR2 FQNEAQ (reference sequence). The junction had 6 bases not matched to a gene; V was cut back by 4 bases and J by 11 bases. The CDR3 contains 12 residues. CDR3 sequence: CASSYPDRAAFF. CDR3 nucleotide sequence: TGTGCCAGCAGCTATCCGGACAGGGCGGCTTTCTTT.

The chain links TRBV5-1 to TRBJ2-2; TRBD1 matches at 7 bases. The V segment lost 4 bases and the J segment 6 bases; nucleotides outside the gene matches: 9. The CDR3 runs 15 residues. CDR1 and CDR2 (germline): SGHRS, YFSETQ. CDR3 DNA: TGCGCCAGCAGCCTAGGACAGGAATTACCCGGGGAGCTGTTTTTT. It translates to CASSLGQELPGELFF.

The chain is built from TRBV5-1 and TRBJ1-4; TRBD1 matches at 7 bases. The ends lost 2 bases at V and 4 bases at J; junction bases unmatched: 5. In germline, CDR1 is SGHRS, CDR2 YFSETQ. The CDR3 has 15 residues. CDR3 protein: CASSLGGTDNEKLFF. The CDR3 bases are TGCGCCAGCAGCTTAGGTGGGACAGATAATGAAAAACTGTTTTTT. The complete variable domain, with remaining parts taken from reference TRBV5-1 and TRBJ1-4, reads KAGVTQTPRYLIKTRGQQVTLSCSPISGHRSVSWYQQTPGQGLQFLFEYFSETQRNKGNFPGRFSGRQFSNSRSEMNVSTLELGDSALYLCASSLGGTDNEKLFFGSGTQLSVL.

The V gene is TRBV12-3 or TRBV12-4, the J gene TRBJ1-1; D gene uncertain. CDR3 size: 13 residues. V lost 1 base to trimming and J lost 2 bases, with 5 bases between them. The CDR3 protein is CASSLDSNTEAFF. The CDR3 coding sequence is TGTGCCAGCAGTTTAGATAGTAACACTGAAGCTTTCTTT.

This chain links TRBV27 with TRBJ1-5, with D maybe TRBD1 (5 bases). Between the trimmed V and J ends, which lost 2 bases and 4 bases, there was a span of 12 bases. Germline V gives CDR1 MNHEY, CDR2 SMNVEV (reference sequence). The CDR3 covers 15 residues. The CDR3 loop reads CASSLTGLGNQPQHF. DNA of the CDR3: TGTGCCAGCAGTTTAACAGGATTAGGGAATCAGCCCCAGCATTTT.

The V gene is TRBV15, the J gene TRBJ1-5, with 7 bases that match TRBD1. CDR3 length: 15 residues. Germline-derived CDR1 and CDR2 are LNHNV and YYDKDF (reference sequence). Losses at the gene ends were 4 bases for V and 7 bases for J; bases not matched to a gene: 10. The CDR3 DNA reads TGTGCCACCAGCATGGGGACAGATTCGCAACAGCCCCAGCATTTT. This codes for CATSMGTDSQQPQHF.

This chain connects TRBV18 to TRBJ1-3, with a weak D call TRBD1 (5 bases). Trimming pared 2 bases from V and 0 bases from J, leaving 14 bases between. Germline V gene lookup returns CDR1 KGHSH and CDR2 LQKENI. The CDR3 runs 17 residues. Here the CDR3 DNA reads TGTGCCAGCTCACCAGGGACGGGCTTTTCCTCTGGAAACACCATATATTTT. Amino acids: CASSPGTGFSSGNTIYF.

This chain connects TRBV12-3 or TRBV12-4 to TRBJ1-2; 7 nucleotides line up with TRBD1. This CDR3 spans 13 amino acids. The trim removed 6 bases at V and 10 bases at J, leaving 11 bases unmatched. The CDR3 loop is CASRPQGWVIYTF. DNA for the CDR3: TGTGCCAGCAGGCCACAGGGGTGGGTAATCTACACCTTC.

This clone has a single count. The chain employs TRBV19 and TRBJ2-7; 10 positions agree with TRBD2. J gave up 5 bases and V 4 bases, and 14 bases lay outside the gene matches. Germline V gene lookup returns CDR1 LNHDA and CDR2 SQIVND (reference sequence). The CDR3 totals 17 residues. The chain's CDR3 is CASSKSSGSRSIHEQYF. The CDR3 DNA is TGTGCCAGTAGTAAATCTAGCGGGAGTCGATCCATCCACGAGCAGTACTTC.